Listed below are T cell receptor beta chains from one sample, sequenced in a study of PD-1 blockade in classical Hodgkin lymphoma. TCRdb keeps only in-frame clones here, not all; method: immunoSEQ multiplex PCR. The data hold some 90,000 clones, with over 90% observed a single time. Specimen: peripheral blood mononuclear cells (PBMCs), collected before the second cycle of nivolumab. The receptors shown here come from a human donor with classical Hodgkin lymphoma. Each CDR3 is given with its conserved first and last residue. A D gene is named only where the DNA matches it firmly. Where a row states a size, it is once, few, many or the class of an expanded clone; other rows omit it.

len	v_gene	d_gene	abundance	j_gene	CDR3aa	CDR3nt
13	TRBV28	.	.	TRBJ1-4	CASSPEVGEKLFF	TGTGCCAGCAGTCCGGAAGTTGGTGAAAAACTGTTTTTT
13	TRBV29-1	.	.	TRBJ2-7	CSANGGALGEQYF	TGCAGCGCCAATGGGGGGGCCCTAGGTGAGCAGTACTTC
13	TRBV5-1	.	.	TRBJ2-1	CASSFSGYNEQFF	TGCGCCAGCAGCTTTAGCGGCTACAATGAGCAGTTCTTC
14	TRBV5-1	TRBD1	.	TRBJ2-1	CASSARTGEDEQFF	TGCGCCAGCAGCGCTCGGACAGGGGAGGATGAGCAGTTCTTC
15	TRBV7-2	TRBD2	.	TRBJ2-7	CASSLGRGSAYEQYF	TGTGCCAGCAGCTTAGGGCGCGGGAGTGCCTACGAGCAGTACTTC
14	TRBV6-6	TRBD1	once	TRBJ1-2	CASRSDRSNYGYTF	TGTGCCAGCAGATCGGACAGGAGCAACTATGGCTACACCTTC
14	TRBV28	.	.	TRBJ2-3	CASSLTGHTDTQYF	TGTGCCAGCAGTTTAACGGGCCACACAGATACGCAGTATTTT
14	TRBV6-5	.	.	TRBJ1-2	CASSSTVTSYGYTF	TGTGCCAGCAGCAGTACAGTTACCAGTTATGGCTACACCTTC
16	TRBV11-2	TRBD2	.	TRBJ2-1	CASGTGTSGTYNEQFF	TGTGCCAGCGGGACGGGGACTAGCGGAACCTACAATGAGCAGTTCTTC
17	TRBV7-9	TRBD1	.	TRBJ2-7	CASSSTGDPRGLYEQYF	TGTGCCAGCAGTAGCACCGGGGACCCAAGGGGGCTCTACGAGCAGTACTTC
13	TRBV28	.	.	TRBJ1-2	CASSFPAGNGYTF	TGTGCCAGCAGTTTCCCCGCGGGCAATGGCTACACCTTC
12	TRBV15	TRBD1	.	TRBJ2-3	CATSSTGATQYF	TGTGCCACCAGCTCAACAGGGGCTACGCAGTATTTT
14	TRBV6-1	.	.	TRBJ2-2	CASTTVLNTGELFF	TGTGCCAGCACGACCGTCCTTAACACCGGGGAGCTGTTTTTT
17	TRBV4-1	.	.	TRBJ2-1	CASSQEGGRRAYNEQFF	TGCGCCAGCAGCCAAGAAGGGGGAAGGCGGGCCTACAATGAGCAGTTCTTC
14	TRBV10-3	TRBD2	.	TRBJ2-1	CAISAGTSRNEQFF	TGTGCCATCAGTGCCGGGACTAGCCGCAATGAGCAGTTCTTC
14	TRBV6-1	.	.	TRBJ2-1	CASPRDSQYNEQFF	TGTGCCAGCCCCCGGGACTCACAGTACAATGAGCAGTTCTTC
15	TRBV11-2	TRBD2	once	TRBJ2-1	CASSLRLAGGDEQFF	TGTGCCAGCAGCTTAAGGCTAGCGGGAGGCGATGAGCAGTTCTTC
17	TRBV9	TRBD2	.	TRBJ2-1	CASSGLAGPTRYNEQFF	TGTGCCAGCTCGGGACTAGCGGGCCCAACCCGCTACAATGAGCAGTTCTTC
14	TRBV28	.	.	TRBJ2-1	CASRPPGSHNEQFF	TGTGCCAGCAGACCGCCGGGCAGCCACAATGAGCAGTTCTTC
11	TRBV28	.	few	TRBJ1-1	CASSLQGEAFF	TGTGCCAGCAGTTTACAGGGTGAAGCTTTCTTT
17	TRBV5-6	.	.	TRBJ2-3	CASSYTSGGGLLDTQYF	TGTGCCAGCAGCTATACTAGCGGAGGGGGCTTACTAGATACGCAGTATTTT
13	TRBV10-3	TRBD1	.	TRBJ1-4	CAITTGVGEKLFF	TGTGCCATCACGACAGGGGTTGGTGAAAAACTGTTTTTT
15	TRBV5-1	.	.	TRBJ2-1	CASSLSGESYNEQFF	TGCGCCAGCAGCTTGTCGGGAGAATCCTACAATGAGCAGTTCTTC
16	TRBV2	.	.	TRBJ2-5	CASISRGVRPQETQYF	TGTGCCAGCATCAGTAGGGGGGTCAGGCCCCAAGAGACCCAGTACTTC
13	TRBV29-1	.	.	TRBJ2-7	CSAKRGSSYEQYF	TGCAGCGCCAAACGGGGCAGCTCCTACGAGCAGTACTTC
14	TRBV29-1	TRBD2	.	TRBJ2-2	CSVQAGGNTGELFF	TGCAGCGTCCAAGCGGGAGGAAACACCGGGGAGCTGTTTTTT
15	TRBV19	.	.	TRBJ2-1	CASSIYQSSYNEQFF	TGTGCCAGTAGTATTTATCAGAGCTCCTACAATGAGCAGTTCTTC
13	TRBV6-6	TRBD2	.	TRBJ2-7	CASQLAGAIEQYF	TGTGCCAGCCAACTAGCGGGAGCCATCGAGCAGTACTTC
13	TRBV6-5	.	.	TRBJ1-1	CASSLVPNTEAFF	TGTGCCAGCTCGCTTGTCCCGAACACTGAAGCTTTCTTT
16	TRBV30	.	.	TRBJ2-5	CAWSLPTTSRQETQYF	TGTGCCTGGAGTTTACCGACAACGTCACGTCAAGAGACCCAGTACTTC
14	TRBV7-2	TRBD1	.	TRBJ2-7	CASSPGTGAYEQYF	TGTGCCAGCAGCCCAGGGACAGGGGCCTACGAGCAGTACTTC
16	TRBV6-5	TRBD2	.	TRBJ2-7	CASSYLTSGISYEQYF	TGTGCCAGCAGTTACCTGACTAGCGGGATATCCTACGAGCAGTACTTC
15	TRBV9	.	.	TRBJ2-7	CASSVAEGSYYEQYF	TGTGCCAGCAGCGTAGCGGAGGGGAGCTACTACGAGCAGTACTTC
15	TRBV11-2	TRBD1	.	TRBJ2-4	CASSPQGAFENIQYF	TGTGCCAGCAGCCCACAGGGGGCCTTTGAAAACATTCAGTACTTC
14	TRBV10-1	.	.	TRBJ1-5	CASSESGKGQPQHF	TGCGCCAGCAGTGAGTCGGGGAAAGGGCAGCCCCAGCATTTT
15	TRBV7-7	.	.	TRBJ2-5	CASSLGTGGGETQYF	TGTGCCAGCAGCTTAGGGACAGGAGGAGGGGAGACCCAGTACTTC
13	TRBV27	.	.	TRBJ2-7	CASRTSGSYEQYF	TGTGCCAGCAGAACATCCGGCTCCTACGAGCAGTACTTC
15	TRBV6-5	.	.	TRBJ2-2	CASSTTGSNTGELFF	TGTGCCAGCAGTACTACAGGGTCCAACACCGGGGAGCTGTTTTTT
15	TRBV5-1	.	.	TRBJ2-2	CASSFSGHNTGELFF	TGCGCCAGCAGCTTTTCGGGTCACAACACCGGGGAGCTGTTTTTT
16	TRBV4-1	TRBD1	.	TRBJ2-4	CASSQDLTGDQNIQYF	TGCGCCAGCAGCCAAGATTTAACAGGGGACCAAAACATTCAGTACTTC
13	TRBV7-6	.	few	TRBJ1-1	CASSAGGNTEAFF	TGTGCCAGCAGCGCCGGCGGGAACACTGAAGCTTTCTTT
19	TRBV5-1	TRBD2	.	TRBJ2-5	CASSRVKPGTSGTQETQYF	TGCGCCAGCAGCCGTGTCAAACCCGGGACTAGCGGGACCCAAGAGACCCAGTACTTC
16	TRBV27	.	.	TRBJ1-6	CATQERGTSYNSPLHF	TGTGCCACCCAAGAGAGGGGGACCTCCTATAATTCACCCCTCCACTTT
13	TRBV19	.	.	TRBJ2-5	CASSRGSLETQYF	TGTGCCAGTAGTAGGGGGAGTCTAGAGACCCAGTACTTC
13	TRBV19	.	.	TRBJ2-7	CASSMSLAGEQYF	TGTGCCAGTAGTATGAGCTTGGCGGGCGAGCAGTACTTC
14	TRBV19	.	.	TRBJ1-2	CASSPSLYNYGYTF	TGTGCCAGTAGCCCTTCCCTCTATAACTATGGCTACACCTTC
14	TRBV27	.	.	TRBJ2-1	CASSSTLGAGEQFF	TGTGCCAGCAGTTCCACCCTTGGGGCAGGAGAGCAGTTCTTC
15	TRBV7-9	.	.	TRBJ2-7	CASSLDDIPSYEQYF	TGTGCCAGCAGCTTAGACGACATCCCATCCTACGAGCAGTACTTC
15	TRBV6-5	.	.	TRBJ1-1	CASTLYRGLNTEAFF	TGTGCCAGCACGCTATATCGGGGCTTGAACACTGAAGCTTTCTTT